This is a list of T cell receptor beta chains from one sample in a study of cytomegalovirus exposure and HLA in healthy donors. The table came from immunoSEQ multiplex PCR; TCRdb's copy has only in-frame clones and leaves some out. The sample includes around 100,000 clones, 82% of them seen just once. The sample consisted of PBMCs. The receptors stem from a man younger than 45 in good health and CMV-seropositive. CDR3s include the opening cysteine and the closing phenylalanine or tryptophan. A D gene is named only where the DNA matches it firmly. The size field is filled for only some rows; it gives once, few, many or a size class.

TRBD1,TRBV7-2,.,TRBJ1-2,CASSLGTGSVYGYTF,TGTGCCAGCAGCTTAGGGACAGGGAGTGTCTATGGCTACACCTTC
.,TRBV28,.,TRBJ2-3,CATRGASTDTQYF,TGTGCCACCAGGGGGGCAAGCACAGATACGCAGTATTTT
.,TRBV4-1,.,TRBJ1-3,CASSLGRIISGNTIYF,TGCGCCAGCAGCTTGGGGAGAATTATCTCTGGAAACACCATATATTTT
.,TRBV13,.,TRBJ1-4,CASSLGRWGGLEKLFF,TGTGCCAGCAGCTTAGGCCGGTGGGGGGGCTTGGAAAAACTGTTTTTT
TRBD1,TRBV25-1,.,TRBJ2-1,CASSRPGGGTGNEQFF,TGTGCCAGCAGTCGCCCAGGGGGCGGAACAGGCAATGAGCAGTTCTTC
TRBD1,TRBV2,.,TRBJ1-5,CASSDPGQSYQPQHF,TGTGCCAGCAGTGATCCGGGACAGTCATATCAGCCCCAGCATTTT
.,TRBV5-1,.,TRBJ1-2,CASSLDFYGYTF,TGCGCCAGCAGCTTGGACTTCTATGGCTACACCTTC
TRBD2,TRBV29-1,.,TRBJ2-1,CSVVSPSGRAANEQFF,TGCAGCGTTGTTTCTCCTAGCGGGAGGGCCGCCAATGAGCAGTTCTTC
.,TRBV5-1,once,TRBJ1-3,CASSLVGGDSAGNTIYF,TGCGCCAGCAGCTTGGTCGGGGGTGATAGCGCTGGAAACACCATATATTTT
.,TRBV18,once,TRBJ1-5,CASSPAGKGNQPQHF,TGTGCCAGCTCACCGGCGGGGAAAGGCAATCAGCCCCAGCATTTT
TRBD2,TRBV27,.,TRBJ2-1,CASTLAGGSYNEQFF,TGTGCCAGCACTCTGGCGGGGGGGTCCTACAATGAGCAGTTCTTC
.,TRBV5-1,.,TRBJ1-2,CASSLVPANYGYTF,TGCGCCAGCAGCTTGGTCCCAGCTAACTATGGCTACACCTTC
TRBD1,TRBV6-1,.,TRBJ2-5,CASSSRPGGETQYF,TGTGCCAGCAGTAGCAGGCCAGGGGGAGAGACCCAGTACTTC
.,TRBV20-1,.,TRBJ1-2,CSAPTDQGYTF,TGCAGTGCTCCCACAGACCAGGGCTACACCTTC
.,TRBV7-2,few,TRBJ2-1,CASSYIVNEQFF,TGTGCCAGCAGCTATATAGTGAATGAGCAGTTCTTC
.,TRBV30,.,TRBJ2-3,CAWSKRLITDTQYF,TGTGCCTGGAGTAAGCGGTTAATCACAGATACGCAGTATTTT
TRBD1,TRBV5-5,.,TRBJ1-1,CASSLRGPPIEAFF,TGTGCCAGCAGCCTAAGGGGGCCCCCAATTGAAGCTTTCTTT
.,TRBV7-2,few,TRBJ2-7,CASSLRLVSYEQYF,TGTGCCAGCAGCCTAAGACTAGTCTCCTACGAGCAGTACTTC
.,TRBV7-8,few,TRBJ1-5,CASSLHPPDTADQPQHF,TGTGCCAGCAGTCTCCATCCCCCGGACACGGCGGATCAGCCCCAGCATTTT
TRBD1,TRBV16,.,TRBJ1-2,CASSPTGPGHGYTF,TGTGCCAGCAGCCCGACAGGGCCGGGCCATGGCTACACCTTC
TRBD2,TRBV5-4,.,TRBJ2-1,CASSLAGGPGEQFF,TGTGCCAGCAGCCTAGCGGGGGGGCCCGGTGAGCAGTTCTTC
TRBD1,TRBV7-9,.,TRBJ2-1,CASSSSAGTVVYNEQFF,TGTGCCAGCAGCTCCTCGGCCGGGACAGTAGTCTACAATGAGCAGTTCTTC
.,TRBV5-1,.,TRBJ1-2,CASSSSSSSKGYTF,TGCGCCAGCAGCTCCTCGTCAAGCTCTAAGGGCTACACCTTC
TRBD1,TRBV5-5,.,TRBJ1-2,CASSLAPNGQGPYYGYTF,TGTGCCAGCAGCTTGGCCCCGAACGGACAGGGCCCCTACTATGGCTACACCTTC
TRBD1,TRBV6-6,.,TRBJ2-1,CASSAMGQNSYNEQFF,TGTGCCAGCAGTGCTATGGGACAGAACTCTTACAATGAGCAGTTCTTC
.,TRBV7-9,.,TRBJ2-2,CASSLLLAYTGELFF,TGTGCCAGCAGCTTATTACTAGCTTACACCGGGGAGCTGTTTTTT
.,TRBV5-6,.,TRBJ2-1,CASNLGYNEQFF,TGTGCCAGCAACCTCGGCTACAATGAGCAGTTCTTC
TRBD1,TRBV27,.,TRBJ1-3,CASRPTGGLGTIYF,TGTGCCAGCAGGCCGACAGGGGGGTTGGGTACCATATATTTT
TRBD1,TRBV5-6,once,TRBJ1-2,CASSLTGPSNYGYTF,TGTGCCAGCAGCCTGACAGGGCCCTCTAACTATGGCTACACCTTC
.,TRBV5-4,few,TRBJ1-1,CASSLVGSGTEAFF,TGTGCCAGCAGCTTGGTAGGGAGCGGGACTGAAGCTTTCTTT
.,TRBV11-3,once,TRBJ2-1,CASSLGVREYNNEQFF,TGTGCCAGCAGCTTAGGTGTACGGGAGTATAACAATGAGCAGTTCTTC
TRBD2,TRBV29-1,once,TRBJ2-3,CSVDKFRTSGSSGTDTQYF,TGCAGCGTTGACAAATTTCGAACTAGCGGAAGTTCTGGAACAGATACGCAGTATTTT
.,TRBV21-1,once,TRBJ1-5,CASSSYPVHYSNQPQHF,TGTGCCAGCAGTTCATACCCCGTGCACTATAGCAATCAGCCCCAGCATTTT
.,TRBV5-1,.,TRBJ1-3,CASSGVGRSGNTIYF,TGCGCCAGCAGTGGTGTTGGCCGCTCTGGAAACACCATATATTTT
.,TRBV5-1,.,TRBJ2-5,CASSLSWQSAETQYF,TGCGCCAGCAGCTTAAGCTGGCAGAGCGCAGAGACCCAGTACTTC
TRBD2,TRBV7-8,.,TRBJ2-3,CASSLKRTSGRVDTQYF,TGTGCCAGCAGCCTAAAGCGGACTAGCGGGAGGGTGGATACGCAGTATTTT
.,TRBV7-9,.,TRBJ2-1,CSSSLEREQFF,TGTTCCAGCAGCTTAGAACGGGAGCAGTTCTTC
TRBD2,TRBV9,.,TRBJ2-7,CASSVGDGGGFYEQYF,TGTGCCAGCAGCGTGGGTGATGGCGGGGGATTCTACGAGCAGTACTTC
.,TRBV6-5,.,TRBJ2-1,CASSPAGDNEQFF,TGTGCCAGCAGCCCGGCCGGGGATAATGAGCAGTTCTTC
TRBD1,TRBV29-1,.,TRBJ2-1,CSVVGTGGRRDSAGSSNEQFF,TGCAGCGTTGTTGGGACAGGGGGCCGTCGAGACTCAGCGGGATCCTCCAATGAGCAGTTCTTC
TRBD1,TRBV28,.,TRBJ1-2,CASSSTGGASYGYTF,TGTGCCAGCAGTTCTACAGGGGGCGCAAGCTATGGCTACACCTTC
.,TRBV5-4,few,TRBJ1-1,CASSGPRTGLTEAFF,TGTGCCAGCAGCGGACCCCGCACGGGACTCACTGAAGCTTTCTTT
.,TRBV2,.,TRBJ1-2,CASTALARQNF,TGTGCCAGCACCGCACTAGCACGACAGAACTTC
.,TRBV28,.,TRBJ1-6,CASNLPGSPYNSPLHF,TGTGCCAGCAACCTGCCGGGTTCTCCCTATAATTCACCCCTCCACTTT
TRBD1,TRBV5-6,.,TRBJ1-4,CASSRGDRDEKLFF,TGTGCCAGCAGCCGGGGGGACAGGGATGAAAAACTGTTTTTT
.,TRBV5-1,.,TRBJ2-6,CASSLGGQGANVLTF,TGCGCCAGCAGCTTGGGGGGGCAAGGGGCCAACGTCCTGACTTTC
.,TRBV6-5,.,TRBJ2-5,CASTPGGYWKTQYF,TGTGCCAGCACCCCGGGGGGCTACTGGAAGACCCAGTACTTC
.,TRBV6-1,few,TRBJ2-3,CASSESETDTQYF,TGTGCCAGCAGTGAATCGGAGACAGATACGCAGTATTTT
.,TRBV9,few,TRBJ1-3,CASSVEGWGNTIYF,TGTGCCAGCAGCGTAGAGGGGTGGGGAAACACCATATATTTT
.,TRBV11-2,.,TRBJ1-3,CASRGNRKFSGNTIYF,TGTGCCAGCAGAGGAAACAGGAAATTCTCTGGAAACACCATATATTTT
.,TRBV6-5,.,TRBJ1-4,CASSQGTTNEKLFF,TGTGCCAGCAGTCAGGGGACAACTAATGAAAAACTGTTTTTT
TRBD1,TRBV7-3,.,TRBJ2-5,CASSEQTGMEQYF,TGTGCCAGCAGCGAACAGACAGGGATGGAGCAGTACTTC
.,TRBV2,few,TRBJ1-1,CASRSDTWGTEAFF,TGTGCCAGCAGGTCGGACACCTGGGGCACTGAAGCTTTCTTT
.,TRBV30,.,TRBJ1-2,CAWGLGSVGYTF,TGTGCCTGGGGACTGGGCTCGGTTGGCTACACCTTC
TRBD1,TRBV7-8,.,TRBJ2-3,CASSLRGPVRNTDTQYF,TGTGCCAGCAGCTTAAGGGGGCCAGTTCGAAACACAGATACGCAGTATTTT
.,TRBV4-1,.,TRBJ2-5,CASSLGFQETQYF,TGCGCCAGCAGCCTTGGCTTTCAAGAGACCCAGTACTTC
TRBD1,TRBV19,.,TRBJ2-1,CASSIDRRQGSYNEQFF,TGTGCCAGTAGTATAGATCGGCGACAGGGATCCTACAATGAGCAGTTCTTC
TRBD1,TRBV6-1,.,TRBJ2-2,CASSDTQGAGTGELFF,TGTGCCAGCAGTGACACACAGGGGGCCGGCACCGGGGAGCTGTTTTTT
.,TRBV13,.,TRBJ2-5,CASSFNSFGETQYF,TGTGCCAGCAGCTTTAACTCCTTTGGAGAGACCCAGTACTTC
TRBD2,TRBV5-4,few,TRBJ2-5,CASSLVSGGQETQYF,TGTGCCAGCAGCTTGGTGAGCGGGGGACAAGAGACCCAGTACTTC